One T cell receptor (beta chain) is described in this entry. This clonotype has a count of ten or more. Its specific antigen is unknown. No base qualities exist here, and no much larger clone lies one base off it. The instrument given in TCRdb is Illumina MiSeq. The public reads were quality trimmed at Q25 with fastp and then assembled into clones with MiXCR by TCRdb, keeping productive beta chains. Records with the same CDR3 protein are collapsed into one entry carrying the most frequent genes and DNA. Present in this sample are some 5,500 distinct CDR3 sequences, more than 8% of which were seen just once. The ten largest clones capture approximately 5.4% of the sample. This entry comes from a study. Deletion took 2 bases off V and 2 bases off J, with a span of 1 base between the germline ends. The germline V gene (reference sequence) gives CDR1 as DFQATT and CDR2 as SNEGSKA. The CDR3 numbers 11 residues from cysteine through phenylalanine. The read is trimmed to its CDR3 DNA, 33 bases read in frame from base 1.

Material for sequencing was CD4+ T cells from synovial fluid. Rearrangement joined TRBV20-1 to TRBJ2-1; no D gene can be assigned with confidence. The receptor was isolated from a human donor with rheumatoid arthritis. The CDR3 reads as follows: CSARTYNEQFF. The DNA sequence is TGCAGTGCTAGAACCTACAATGAGCAGTTCTTC.